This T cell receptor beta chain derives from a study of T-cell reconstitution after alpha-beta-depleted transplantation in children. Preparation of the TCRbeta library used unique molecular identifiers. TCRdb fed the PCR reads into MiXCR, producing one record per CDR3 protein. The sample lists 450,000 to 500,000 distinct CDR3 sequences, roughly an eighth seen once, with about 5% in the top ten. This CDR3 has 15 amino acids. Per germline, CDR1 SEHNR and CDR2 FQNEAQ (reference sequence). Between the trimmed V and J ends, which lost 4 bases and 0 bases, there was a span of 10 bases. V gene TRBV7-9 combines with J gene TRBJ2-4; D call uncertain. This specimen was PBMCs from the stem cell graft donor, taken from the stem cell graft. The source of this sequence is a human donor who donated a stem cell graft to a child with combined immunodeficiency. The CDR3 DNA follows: TGTGCCAGCAGCTCAGGAGACCTAGCCAAAAACATTCAGTACTTC. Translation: CASSSGDLAKNIQYF.